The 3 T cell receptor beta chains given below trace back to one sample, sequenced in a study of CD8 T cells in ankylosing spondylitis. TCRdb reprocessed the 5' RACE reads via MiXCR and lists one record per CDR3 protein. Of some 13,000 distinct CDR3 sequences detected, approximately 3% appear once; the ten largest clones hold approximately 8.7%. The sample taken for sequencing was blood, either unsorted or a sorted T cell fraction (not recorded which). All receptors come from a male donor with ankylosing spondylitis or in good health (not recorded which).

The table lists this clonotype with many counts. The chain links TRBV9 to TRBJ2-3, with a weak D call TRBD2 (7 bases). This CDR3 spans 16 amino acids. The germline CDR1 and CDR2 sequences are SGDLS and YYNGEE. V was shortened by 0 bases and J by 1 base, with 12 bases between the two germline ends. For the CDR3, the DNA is TGTGCCAGCAGCGTAGGACGGGGGGCGCGCACAGATACGCAGTATTTT. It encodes CASSVGRGARTDTQYF. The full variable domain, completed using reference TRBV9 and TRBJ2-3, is DSGVTQTPKHLITATGQRVTLRCSPRSGDLSVYWYQQSLDQGLQFLIQYYNGEERAKGNILERFSAQQFPDLHSELNLSSLELGDSALYFCASSVGRGARTDTQYFGPGTRLTVL.

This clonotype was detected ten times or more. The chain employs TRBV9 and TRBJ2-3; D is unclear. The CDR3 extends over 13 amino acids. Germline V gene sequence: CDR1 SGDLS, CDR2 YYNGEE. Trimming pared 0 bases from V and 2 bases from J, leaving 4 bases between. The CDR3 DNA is TGTGCCAGCAGCGTAGTAAACACAGATACGCAGTATTTT. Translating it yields CASSVVNTDTQYF.

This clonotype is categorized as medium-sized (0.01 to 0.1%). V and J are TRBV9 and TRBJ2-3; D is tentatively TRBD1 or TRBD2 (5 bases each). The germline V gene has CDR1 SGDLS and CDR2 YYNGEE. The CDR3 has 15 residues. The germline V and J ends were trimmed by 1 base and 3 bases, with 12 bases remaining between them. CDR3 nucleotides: TGTGCCAGCAGCGTAAGAGGGGTTCAGACAGATACGCAGTATTTT. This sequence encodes CASSVRGVQTDTQYF.